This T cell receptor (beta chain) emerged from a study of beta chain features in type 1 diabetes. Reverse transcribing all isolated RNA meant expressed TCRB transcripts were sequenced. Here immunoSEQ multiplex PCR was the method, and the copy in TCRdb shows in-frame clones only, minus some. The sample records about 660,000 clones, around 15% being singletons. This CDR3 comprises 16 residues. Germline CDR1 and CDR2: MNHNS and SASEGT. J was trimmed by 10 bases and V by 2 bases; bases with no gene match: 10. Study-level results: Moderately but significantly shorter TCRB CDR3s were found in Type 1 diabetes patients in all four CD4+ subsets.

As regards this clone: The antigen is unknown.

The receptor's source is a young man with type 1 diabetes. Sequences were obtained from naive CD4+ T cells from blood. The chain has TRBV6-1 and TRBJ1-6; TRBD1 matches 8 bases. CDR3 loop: CASSERQGFEGSPLHF. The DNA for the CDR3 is TGTGCCAGCAGTGAAAGACAGGGGTTTGAAGGGTCACCCCTCCACTTT.